The TCR beta chain described here comes from a study of shared clonotypes between healthy human individuals. This CDR3 spans 13 amino acids. Trimming left V 5 bases short and J 4 bases short, with 11 bases between. Per the germline V gene, CDR1 is SEHNR and CDR2 is FQNEAQ (reference sequence). Findings and limits, study-wide: When compared with the clonotypes that were shared by all four sorted-subset donors, the non-shared clonotypes turned out to have lower generation probabilities. Naive subsets, compared against memory subsets, generally had larger estimated richness values.

About this clone itself: What it recognizes is unknown.

In the authors' workflow: ImmunoSEQ only sent back junction sequences with no quality scores, so filtering was done differently. The repertoire was sequenced with immunoSEQ multiplex PCR; TCRdb's copy has only in-frame clones and lacks some. D and trimming come from the DNA, and the V and J calls and clone size come from that table. Counted here are 550,000 to 800,000 clones, under 80% occurring once; the ten biggest clones make up over 1.5%. The material sequenced was memory CD4+ T cells sorted from blood. The sample's subset: CD45RA-negative fraction. This receptor was identified in a woman aged 25 to 39 in good health. The chain uses TRBV7-9 and TRBJ1-1, with D uncertain. CDR3 nucleotide sequence: TGTGCCAGCAGCCGGAGAGAAGTCACTGAAGCTTTCTTT. As protein: CASSRREVTEAFF.